What follows describes a single T cell receptor beta chain. Its target is unknown. Per germline, CDR1 MGHRA and CDR2 YSYEKL. V lost 1 base to trimming and J lost 4 bases, with 13 bases between them. The CDR3 extends over 15 amino acids. The sample comes from a study of post-analysis software for immune sequencing data. Study overall: Clinical courses comprised relapsing-remitting, secondary progressive and progressive-relapsing multiple sclerosis.

Study results and caveats: Patients had higher frequencies than controls of roughly five TRBV segments, including TRBV5-6, TRBV5-1 and TRBV20-1. With F measure, samples from one preparation batch clustered together strongly. Significantly lower normalized Chao1 diversity was found in patients with multiple sclerosis relative to controls.

Presence of unique molecular identifiers characterized the TCR beta cDNA libraries. Yield was roughly 0.5 million cDNA molecules from around 0.96 to 9.9 million T cells. MiXCR was run by TCRdb on the PCR reads, yielding one entry per CDR3 protein. The repertoire includes about 820,000 distinct CDR3 sequences, 53% of them detected once, and approximately 4.2% sits in the top ten. This sequence originates from a girl between 10 and 17 years old with multiple sclerosis. This chain joins TRBV4-1 and TRBJ1-2; no clear D. The sequenced material came from blood. CDR3 protein: CASSQATRSSYGYTF. In DNA, the CDR3 is TGCGCCAGCAGCCAAGCGACCAGGAGCTCCTATGGCTACACCTTC.